The clone carrying this T cell receptor beta chain was observed a few times. The trim removed 6 bases at V and 1 base at J, leaving 3 bases unmatched. The germline gives CDR1 MNHNS, CDR2 SASEGT. The CDR3 covers 14 residues. The data originate from a study of blood T cells in healthy people across ages. Sample-barcoded 5' priming and a J-beta primer mix drove a second PCR of roughly 7 to 11 cycles. Samples each returned at least 3 million CDR3-containing paired-end reads. TCRdb passed the 5' RACE reads through MiXCR, listing each CDR3 protein once. The data show about 640,000 distinct CDR3 sequences, under 30% seen once.

The source is a woman aged 80 or older in good health. This chain joins TRBV6-1 and TRBJ1-2; TRBD1 aligns across 9 bases. The sequenced material came from blood. In nucleotides, the CDR3 is TGTGCCAGCAGGAGACAGGGGGGTAACTATGGCTACACCTTC. It yields the protein CASRRQGGNYGYTF.